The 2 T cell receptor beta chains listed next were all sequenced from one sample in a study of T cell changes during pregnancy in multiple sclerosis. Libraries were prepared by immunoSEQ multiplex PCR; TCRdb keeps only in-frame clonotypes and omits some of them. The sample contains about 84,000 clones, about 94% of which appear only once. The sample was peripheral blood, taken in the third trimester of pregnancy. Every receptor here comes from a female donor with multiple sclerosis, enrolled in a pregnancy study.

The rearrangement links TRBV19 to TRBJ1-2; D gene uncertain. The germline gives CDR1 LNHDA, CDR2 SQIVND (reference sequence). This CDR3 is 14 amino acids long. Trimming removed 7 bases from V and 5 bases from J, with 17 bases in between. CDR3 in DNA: TGTGCCAGTAAGCTTTTCGGTCCGGAGTATGGCTACACCTTC. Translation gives CASKLFGPEYGYTF.

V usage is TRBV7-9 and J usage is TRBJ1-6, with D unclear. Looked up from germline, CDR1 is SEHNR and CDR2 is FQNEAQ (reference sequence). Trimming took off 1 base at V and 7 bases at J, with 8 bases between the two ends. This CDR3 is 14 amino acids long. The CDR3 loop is CASSLGPVNSPLHF. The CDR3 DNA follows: TGTGCCAGCAGCTTAGGGCCAGTAAATTCACCCCTCCACTTT.